The rows below give T cell receptor beta chains drawn from one sample of a study of monozygotic twins with inflammatory bowel disease. No DNA is given; TCRdb re-called the 5' RACE reads and lists each CDR3 protein once. Here the sample table reports approximately 330,000 distinct CDR3 sequences. The specimen was blood. These receptors all stem from a human donor with ulcerative colitis or Crohn's disease, or a healthy co-twin of an affected twin (not recorded which). CDR3s include the opening cysteine and the closing phenylalanine or tryptophan.

v_call	j_call	cdr3_aa
TRBV19	TRBJ2-5	CASSTREETQYF
TRBV7-9	TRBJ2-1	CASSMRQGNYNEQFF
TRBV15	TRBJ2-1	CATSRGRAGIYNEQFF
TRBV20-1	TRBJ2-7	CSAEILSGRRYEQYF
TRBV3-1	TRBJ2-1	CASSRTSGTSFYEQFF
TRBV10-1	TRBJ2-1	CASSESGSNPFF
TRBV5-4	TRBJ1-2	CASSNGGAYYGYTF
TRBV29-1	TRBJ1-5	CSVGSGLGNQPQHF
TRBV27	TRBJ2-7	CASSSLAGGGFYEQYF
TRBV28	TRBJ2-7	CASGQVYEQYF
TRBV20-1	TRBJ1-5	CSASDRWGTQPQHF
TRBV24-1	TRBJ2-1	CATSAPDRSYNEQFF
TRBV6-1	TRBJ2-6	CASDSSGANVLTF
TRBV5-4	TRBJ1-1	CASSLADRGTEAFF
TRBV20-1	TRBJ2-3	CSASTLAGGVAPQYF
TRBV7-9	TRBJ2-7	CASSTGEGGNEQYF
TRBV7-9	TRBJ2-5	CASSFRLAGGQYAQYF
TRBV5-1	TRBJ2-1	CASSPGPGTAIVFF
TRBV11-2	TRBJ2-5	CASSLDLRGGQGIETQYF
TRBV10-3	TRBJ2-7	CAISSSQPSYEQYF
TRBV20-1	TRBJ2-7	CSALAGPSSYEQYF
TRBV19	TRBJ1-5	CASISSSDAAWQPQHF
TRBV28	TRBJ1-3	CASSSIQGTGNTIYF
TRBV6-1	TRBJ1-5	CASRGRGSGQPQHF
TRBV7-2	TRBJ2-1	CASSTPDPLYNEQFF
TRBV29-1	TRBJ1-1	CSAGQGGLRAFF
TRBV7-2	TRBJ2-1	CASSFALAANEQFF
TRBV12-3/TRBV12-4	TRBJ2-1	CASSLGAQSRSYNEQFF
TRBV29-1	TRBJ2-2	CSFRARTGELFF
TRBV6-6	TRBJ1-2	CASSYNLADGYTF
TRBV5-1	TRBJ2-7	CASSLMGSEQYF
TRBV10-3	TRBJ1-1	CAITGANRDTEAFF
TRBV11-3	TRBJ2-7	CASSRSFDRDYEQYF
TRBV11-2	TRBJ1-1	CASSLDRQGLGTEAFF
TRBV7-9	TRBJ2-1	CASSTGRYNEQFF
TRBV6-1	TRBJ2-7	CASSQQGSGGYEQYF
TRBV7-3	TRBJ2-1	CASSPRGGLLDEQFF
TRBV20-1	TRBJ2-7	CSARTGTGKLEQYF
TRBV9	TRBJ2-1	CASSYDYHNEQFF
TRBV6-2/TRBV6-3	TRBJ1-2	CASSPDLLYGYTF
TRBV27	TRBJ2-7	CAFMVSFLYEQYF
TRBV18	TRBJ2-1	CASSPPGLAGGSGNNEQFF
TRBV12-3/TRBV12-4	TRBJ1-3	CASSFKGFSGGPSGNTIYF
TRBV9	TRBJ2-1	CASSTKQNITYNEQFF
TRBV9	TRBJ2-5	CASSVDPQGTQYF
TRBV29-1	TRBJ2-5	CSVEANRGGKTQYF
TRBV28	TRBJ1-2	CASSVGQQGFGYTF
TRBV19	TRBJ2-2	CASSILRVTGELFF
TRBV29-1	TRBJ1-1	CSVSLDGDRGEAFF
TRBV19	TRBJ2-2	CASILNRGPGDTGELFF
TRBV10-3	TRBJ1-2	CAISEEPGNGYTF
TRBV2	TRBJ2-2	CASRTGAGELFF
TRBV7-2	TRBJ2-5	CASSPGGKQETQYF
TRBV20-1	TRBJ2-2	CSARDSRGGNTGELFF
TRBV5-1	TRBJ1-2	CASSFVGQRGYTF
TRBV4-3	TRBJ1-1	CASSQEGMNTEAFF
TRBV28	TRBJ2-3	CASSGLRTSGADTQYF